Below, 8 T cell receptor beta chains from the same sample are listed, as sequenced in a study of cytomegalovirus exposure and HLA in healthy donors. This PCR relied on a set of 60 Vbeta primers and 13 Jbeta primers. Repertoires were generated with immunoSEQ multiplex PCR, while TCRdb's copy carries only in-frame clones and drops some. Its clone listing holds approximately 130,000 clones. Sequenced material: PBMCs. These receptors originate from a woman aged 60-75 years in good health and CMV-seronegative.

The chain recombines TRBV4-2 with TRBJ2-1; 11 bases align to TRBD2. Germline V gene data show CDR1 as LGHNA and CDR2 as YNFKEQ. The CDR3 contains 17 residues. The junction had 7 bases not matched to a gene; V was cut back by 2 bases and J by 4 bases. The CDR3 DNA follows: TGTGCCAGCAGCCAACCCATTAGCGGGAGGGGTTACAATGAGCAGTTCTTC. Protein: CASSQPISGRGYNEQFF.

The chain carries TRBV5-6 and TRBJ1-5, with 8 bases identical to TRBD1. V gave up 4 bases and J gave up 7 bases; unmatched junction bases: 7. Germline V gene sequence: CDR1 SGHDT, CDR2 YYEEEE. The CDR3 runs to 14 residues. CDR3 in amino acids: CASSLRQGLQPQHF. In nucleotides, the CDR3 is TGTGCCAGCAGCCTTAGACAGGGGCTACAGCCCCAGCATTTT.

The rearrangement joins TRBV4-1 to TRBJ1-5, with D maybe TRBD1 (5 bases). V was clipped by 0 bases and J by 14 bases, with 17 bases between them. Per germline, CDR1 MGHRA and CDR2 YSYEKL. The length of the CDR3 is 14 residues. CDR3 sequence (DNA): TGCGCCAGCAGCCAAGACTACCGAGACAGCCCGGAGCATTTT. Residues: CASSQDYRDSPEHF.

The rearrangement links TRBV27 to TRBJ2-7, with TRBD2 matching over 8 bases. The V gene's germline CDR1 is MNHEY and CDR2 SMNVEV (reference sequence). The CDR3 extends over 13 amino acids. The V segment lost 8 bases and the J segment 3 bases; nucleotides outside the gene matches: 6. The CDR3: CASRPSGSYEQYF. CDR3 sequence (DNA): TGTGCCAGCCGACCAAGCGGGAGCTACGAGCAGTACTTC.

V is TRBV7-9 and J is TRBJ2-1, with D perhaps matching TRBD1 (7 bases). CDR1 and CDR2 (germline): SEHNR, FQNEAQ (reference sequence). The CDR3 runs 19 residues. V was cut by 2 bases and J by 2 bases, with 22 bases left in between. CDR3 DNA sequence: TGTGCCAGCAGCTTAACCCGCACAATACAGGGGACTGCCTACAATGAGCAGTTCTTC. The encoded protein is CASSLTRTIQGTAYNEQFF.

The V call is TRBV2, the J call TRBJ2-3, with D possibly matching TRBD1 (6 bases). The CDR3 runs 15 residues. Germline V gene sequence: CDR1 SNHLY, CDR2 FYNNEI. Trimming removed 7 bases at V and 4 bases at J, with 18 bases between. CDR3 in DNA: TGTGCCAGCACAGAACAGGGAGATTTCGCAGATACGCAGTATTTT. It specifies CASTEQGDFADTQYF.

V and J are TRBV5-1 and TRBJ1-5, with 10 bases identical to TRBD1. J was trimmed by 5 bases and V by 0 bases; bases with no gene match: 2. Germline V gives CDR1 SGHRS, CDR2 YFSETQ. The CDR3 consists of 15 residues. The CDR3 DNA follows: TGCGCCAGCAGCTTGGGACAGGGGGCCTATCAGCCCCAGCATTTT. It codes for CASSLGQGAYQPQHF.

V usage is TRBV9 and J usage is TRBJ1-1; D unclear. The germline V gene encodes CDR1 SGDLS and CDR2 YYNGEE. This CDR3 comprises 14 residues. The V gene lost 0 bases and the J gene lost 2 bases, with 8 bases spanning the gap. The CDR3 reads CASSVEHSNTEAFF. The CDR3 DNA is TGTGCCAGCAGCGTAGAGCACAGTAACACTGAAGCTTTCTTT.